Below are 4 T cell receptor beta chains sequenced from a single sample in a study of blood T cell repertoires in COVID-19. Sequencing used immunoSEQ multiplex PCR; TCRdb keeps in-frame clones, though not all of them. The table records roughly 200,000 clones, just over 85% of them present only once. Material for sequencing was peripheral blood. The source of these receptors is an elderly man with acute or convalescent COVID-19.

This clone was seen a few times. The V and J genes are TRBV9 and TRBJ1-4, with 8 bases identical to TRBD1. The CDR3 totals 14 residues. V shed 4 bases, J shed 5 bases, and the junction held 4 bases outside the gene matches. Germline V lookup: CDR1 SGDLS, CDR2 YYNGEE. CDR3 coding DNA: TGTGCCAGCAGCCCTGGGGACAGGAATGAAAAACTGTTTTTT. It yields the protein CASSPGDRNEKLFF.

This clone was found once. For the CDR3, the DNA is TGTGCCAGCAGGCCGACAGGGACCATGAACACTGAAGCTTTCTTT. Translation: CASRPTGTMNTEAFF. The chain has TRBV6-5 and TRBJ1-1; 7 positions match TRBD1. In germline, CDR1 is MNHEY, CDR2 SVGAGI. This CDR3 spans 15 amino acids. Trimming at V came to 6 bases and at J to 0 bases, leaving 7 bases not matched to a gene.

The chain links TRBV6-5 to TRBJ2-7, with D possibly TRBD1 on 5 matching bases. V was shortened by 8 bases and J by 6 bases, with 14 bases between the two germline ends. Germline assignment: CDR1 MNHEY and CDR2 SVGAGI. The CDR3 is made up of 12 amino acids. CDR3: CASSGSELEQYV. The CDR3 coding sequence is TGTGCCAGCTCAGGGTCGGAGCTCGAGCAGTACGTC.

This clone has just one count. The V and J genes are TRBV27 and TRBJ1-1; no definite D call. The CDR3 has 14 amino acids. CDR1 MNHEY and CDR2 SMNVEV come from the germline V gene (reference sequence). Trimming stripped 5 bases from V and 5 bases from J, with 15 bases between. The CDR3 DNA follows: TGTGCCAGCAGTCGGAGGGAGTATGGGACTGAAGCTTTCTTT. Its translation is CASSRREYGTEAFF.